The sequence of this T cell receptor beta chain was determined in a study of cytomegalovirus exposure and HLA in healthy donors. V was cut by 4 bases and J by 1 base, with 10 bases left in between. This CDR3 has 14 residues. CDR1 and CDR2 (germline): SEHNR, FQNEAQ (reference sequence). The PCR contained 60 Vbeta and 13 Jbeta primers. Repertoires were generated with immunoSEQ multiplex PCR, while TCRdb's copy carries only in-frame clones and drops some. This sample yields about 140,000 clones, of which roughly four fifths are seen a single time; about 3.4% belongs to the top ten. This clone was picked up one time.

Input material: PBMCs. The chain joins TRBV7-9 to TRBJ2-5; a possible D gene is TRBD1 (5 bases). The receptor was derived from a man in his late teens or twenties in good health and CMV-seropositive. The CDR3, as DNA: TGTGCCAGCAGCTCGACAGTAATCCAAGAGACCCAGTACTTC. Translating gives CASSSTVIQETQYF.